This TCR beta chain was profiled in a study of cytomegalovirus exposure and HLA in healthy donors. Everyone who donated was a healthy bone marrow donor. PCR involved 60 Vbeta and 13 Jbeta primers. Produced via immunoSEQ multiplex PCR; TCRdb's table is partial and in-frame only. The sample has 170,000 or so clones; 75% to 85% are singletons. As concerns this clone: What it recognizes is unknown.

Whole-study findings and limits: The productive fraction for most TCR beta V segments was about 90% or about 30% in an earlier analysis. Compared with the roughly 700-donor mean, an Asian-associated ancestry cluster reportedly had fewer N-insertions, according to a later analysis. Apparent HLA restriction characterized most CMV-associated TCR beta chains in a later analysis.

V was trimmed by 4 bases and J by 1 base, leaving 14 bases between them. Germline V CDR1 and CDR2: SGDLS, YYNGEE. The CDR3 spans 15 residues. The TCR comes from a woman aged 45-59 years in good health and CMV-seropositive. The J gene is TRBJ1-1, the V gene TRBV9, with D maybe TRBD1 (5 bases). The sample was PBMCs. This chain's CDR3 is CASSPQGRANTEAFF. The CDR3 nucleotides read TGTGCCAGCAGCCCTCAGGGCAGGGCGAACACTGAAGCTTTCTTT.